These T cell receptor beta chains were read from a single sample in a study of cytomegalovirus exposure and HLA in healthy donors. This table comes from immunoSEQ multiplex PCR, and its TCRdb copy is limited to in-frame clones, with some not included. The sample data list 150,000 to 200,000 clones. The sequencing input was PBMCs. These receptors originate from a woman under 30 in good health and CMV-seropositive. Each CDR3 is given with its conserved first and last residue. The D gene is left open where the match is weak.

D	V	J	DNA	CDR3
.	TRBV5-4	TRBJ1-2	TGTGCCAGCAGCTTGGACAGAAACTATGGCTACACCTTC	CASSLDRNYGYTF
TRBD1	TRBV19	TRBJ2-6	TGTGCCAGTAGTACCCGACCCTCGACAGGGAATTATGCTGGGGCCAACGTCCTGACTTTC	CASSTRPSTGNYAGANVLTF
.	TRBV18	TRBJ1-5	TGTGCCAGCTCACCGGCGGGAGATCAGCCCCAGCATTTT	CASSPAGDQPQHF
TRBD2	TRBV5-4	TRBJ2-7	TGTGCCAGCAGCACTAGCGGGAGGGCCCGGTACGAGCAGTACTTC	CASSTSGRARYEQYF
.	TRBV6-6	TRBJ1-2	TGTGCCAGCAGGGAGGATGGCTACACCTTC	CASREDGYTF
.	TRBV30	TRBJ2-1	TGTGCCTGGAGTGTACTCTCCCTGGACAATGAGCAGTTCTTC	CAWSVLSLDNEQFF
TRBD2	TRBV4-1	TRBJ2-5	TGCGCCAGCAGCCAAGATTCCCCTTGGCGGGAGGGCCGGGAGACCCAGTACTTC	CASSQDSPWREGRETQYF
TRBD2	TRBV19	TRBJ2-3	TGTGCCAGTAGCACTTCTAGCGGGATTAGCACAGATACGCAGTATTTT	CASSTSSGISTDTQYF
TRBD2	TRBV5-1	TRBJ2-1	TGCGCCAGCAGCTTGGCGACTAGCGGCGCCTACAATGAGCAGTTCTTC	CASSLATSGAYNEQFF
.	TRBV29-1	TRBJ1-2	TGCAGCGTTGTCCGGGGGGCGAAGGGCTACACCTTC	CSVVRGAKGYTF
TRBD1	TRBV10-3	TRBJ2-2	TGTGCCATCGGGGCAGGGGGCACCGGGGAGCTGTTTTTT	CAIGAGGTGELFF
TRBD2	TRBV5-1	TRBJ2-1	TGCGCCAGCAGCCCGACTAGCTCCCCCTACAATGAGCAGTTCTTC	CASSPTSSPYNEQFF
.	TRBV6-1	TRBJ2-6	TGTGCCAGCAGTGCGGTAAGCTCTGGGGCCAACGTCCTGACTTTC	CASSAVSSGANVLTF
.	TRBV11-3	TRBJ2-2	TGTGCCAGCAGCTTAGCGGGGAATACCGGGGAGCTGTTTTTT	CASSLAGNTGELFF
TRBD2	TRBV7-6	TRBJ2-1	TGTGCCAGCAGCTTACACGGGAGGGCCTATGAGCAGTTCTTC	CASSLHGRAYEQFF
.	TRBV5-1	TRBJ2-7	TGCGCCAGCAGGGGACTCCCTGAATACGAGCAGTACTTC	CASRGLPEYEQYF
TRBD1	TRBV2	TRBJ1-1	TGTGCCAGCAGTTTGGGACAGCATTCCACTGAAGCTTTCTTT	CASSLGQHSTEAFF
TRBD1	TRBV6-1	TRBJ1-2	TGTGCCACCACAGACAGGGGTGGCTATGGCTACACCTTC	CATTDRGGYGYTF
TRBD2	TRBV5-1	TRBJ2-3	TGCGCCAGCAGCTTGGCCGTCGCGGGACTAGCCTCAGATACGCAGTATTTT	CASSLAVAGLASDTQYF
.	TRBV6-1	TRBJ1-2	TGTGCCAGCAGTGAATACGGTGAGAACTATGGCTACACCTTC	CASSEYGENYGYTF
.	TRBV2	TRBJ1-2	TGTGCCAGCAGTGTGGTCGTTGGACACTACACCTTC	CASSVVVGHYTF